The clone carrying this T cell receptor (beta chain) was recorded at least ten times. Its matching antigen is unknown. Between the trimmed V and J ends, which lost 1 base and 0 bases, there was a span of 10 bases. The germline CDR1 and CDR2 sequences are SQVTM and ANQGSEA. The CDR3 loop spans 15 amino acids. A universal primer site arose from template switching, and cDNA bore unique molecular identifiers. Using its own MiXCR run on the 5' RACE reads, TCRdb lists one record per CDR3 protein. The sample lists 1.5 million to 2 million distinct CDR3 sequences, around a third occurring once. This sample is part of a study of identical twins. Study conclusions and caveats: Memory repertoires lacked the insertion deficit that abundant cord blood beta clonotypes showed. Among beta out-of-frame sequences, excess sharing between twins appeared weaker.

All of the donors were Caucasians in good health. This sequence joins TRBV29-1 and TRBJ2-1, with D possibly matching TRBD2 (6 bases). The material sequenced was cord blood. This TCR derives from a newborn girl in good health. The CDR3 reads CSVEGRGSSYNEQFF. CDR3 in DNA: TGCAGCGTTGAAGGTCGGGGGAGCTCCTACAATGAGCAGTTCTTC.